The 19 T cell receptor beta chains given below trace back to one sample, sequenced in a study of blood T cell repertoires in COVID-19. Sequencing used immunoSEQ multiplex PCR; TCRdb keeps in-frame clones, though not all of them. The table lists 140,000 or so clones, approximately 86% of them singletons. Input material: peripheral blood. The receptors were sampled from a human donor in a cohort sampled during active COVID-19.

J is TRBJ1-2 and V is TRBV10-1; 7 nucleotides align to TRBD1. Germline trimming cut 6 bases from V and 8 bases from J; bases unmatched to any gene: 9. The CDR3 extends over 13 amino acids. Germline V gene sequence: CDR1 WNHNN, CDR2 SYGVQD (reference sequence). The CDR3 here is CASSADRVGGYTF. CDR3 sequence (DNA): TGCGCCAGCAGCGCCGACAGGGTGGGCGGCTACACCTTC.

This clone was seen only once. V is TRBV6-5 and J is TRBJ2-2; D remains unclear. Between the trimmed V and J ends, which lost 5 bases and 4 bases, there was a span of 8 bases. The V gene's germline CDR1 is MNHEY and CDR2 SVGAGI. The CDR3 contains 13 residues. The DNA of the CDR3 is TGTGCCAGCAGTCCATTTTTCACCGGGGAGCTGTTTTTT. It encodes CASSPFFTGELFF.

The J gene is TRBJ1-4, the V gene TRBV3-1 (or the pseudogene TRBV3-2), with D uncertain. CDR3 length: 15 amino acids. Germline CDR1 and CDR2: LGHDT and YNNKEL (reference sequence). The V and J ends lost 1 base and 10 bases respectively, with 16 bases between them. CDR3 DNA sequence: TGTGCCAGCAGCCAAGGGGAGTCTTCGGTGCGAAAACTGTTTTTT. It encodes CASSQGESSVRKLFF.

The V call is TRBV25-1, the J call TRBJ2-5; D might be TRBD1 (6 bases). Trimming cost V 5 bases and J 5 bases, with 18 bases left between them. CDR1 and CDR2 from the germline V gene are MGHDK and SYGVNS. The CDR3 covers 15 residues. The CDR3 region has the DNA TGTGCCAGCAGTCCTAATCGGGCAGGGGTGGAGACCCAGTACTTC. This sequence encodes CASSPNRAGVETQYF.

CDR3 coding DNA: TGTGCCAGCAGCCGAACCCGTAAGTCCCCTAGCGCAAGTCATGAGCAGTTCTTC. Translating gives CASSRTRKSPSASHEQFF. The J gene is TRBJ2-1, the V gene TRBV11-3, with D tentatively TRBD2 (6 bases). Germline V lookup: CDR1 SGHNT, CDR2 YENEEA. The CDR3 spans 18 residues. The V end lost 5 bases, the J end lost 8 bases, and 28 bases lay between the germline ends.

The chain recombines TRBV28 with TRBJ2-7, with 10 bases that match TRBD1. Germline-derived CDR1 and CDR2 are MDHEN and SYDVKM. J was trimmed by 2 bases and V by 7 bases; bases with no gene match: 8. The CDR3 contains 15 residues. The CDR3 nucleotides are TGTGCCAGCAACTTCCGGGACAGGGGTCCCTACGAGCAGTACTTC. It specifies CASNFRDRGPYEQYF.

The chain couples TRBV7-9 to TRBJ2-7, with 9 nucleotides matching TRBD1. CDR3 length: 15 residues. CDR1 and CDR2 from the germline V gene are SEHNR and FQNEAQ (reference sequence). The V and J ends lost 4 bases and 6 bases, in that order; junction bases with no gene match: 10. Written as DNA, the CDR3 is TGTGCCAGCAGCTCTACCCGGGACAGGGCCTCCGAGCAGTACTTC. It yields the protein CASSSTRDRASEQYF.

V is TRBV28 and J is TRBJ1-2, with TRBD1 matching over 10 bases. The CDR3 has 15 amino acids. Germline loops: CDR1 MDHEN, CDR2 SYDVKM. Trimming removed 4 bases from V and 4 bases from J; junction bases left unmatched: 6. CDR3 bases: TGTGCCAGCAGTTCGACACGGACAGGGGGCTATGGCTACACCTTC. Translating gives CASSSTRTGGYGYTF.

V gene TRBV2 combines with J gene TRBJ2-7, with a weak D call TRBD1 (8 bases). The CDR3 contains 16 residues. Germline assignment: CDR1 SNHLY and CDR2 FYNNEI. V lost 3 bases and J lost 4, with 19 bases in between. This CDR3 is CASSDGTGGGLYEQYF. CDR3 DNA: TGTGCCAGCAGTGATGGAACAGGGGGAGGGTTATACGAGCAGTACTTC.

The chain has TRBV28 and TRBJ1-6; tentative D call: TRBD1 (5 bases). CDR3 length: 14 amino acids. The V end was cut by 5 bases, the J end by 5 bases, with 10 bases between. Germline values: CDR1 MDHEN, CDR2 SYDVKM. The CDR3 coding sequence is TGTGCCAGCAGTCTGGGGGGGGATAATTCACCCCTCCACTTT. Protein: CASSLGGDNSPLHF.

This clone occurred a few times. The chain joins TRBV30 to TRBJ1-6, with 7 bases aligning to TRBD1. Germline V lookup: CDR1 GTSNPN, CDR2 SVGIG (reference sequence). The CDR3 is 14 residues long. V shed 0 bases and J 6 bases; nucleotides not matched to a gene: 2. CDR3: CAWSVGQINSPLHF. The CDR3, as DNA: TGTGCCTGGAGTGTGGGACAGATTAATTCACCCCTCCACTTT.

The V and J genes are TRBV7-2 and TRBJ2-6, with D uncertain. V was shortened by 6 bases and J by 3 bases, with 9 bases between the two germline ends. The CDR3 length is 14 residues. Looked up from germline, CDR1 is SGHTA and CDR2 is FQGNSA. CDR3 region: CASRNSGGANVLTF. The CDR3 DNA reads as TGTGCCAGCAGAAACAGTGGTGGGGCCAACGTCCTGACTTTC.

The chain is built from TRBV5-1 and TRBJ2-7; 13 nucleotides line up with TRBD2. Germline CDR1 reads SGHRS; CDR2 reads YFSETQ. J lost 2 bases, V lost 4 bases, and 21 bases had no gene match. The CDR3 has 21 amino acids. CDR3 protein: CASSLKGRETSGRRGPYEQYF. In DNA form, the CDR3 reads TGCGCCAGCAGCCTTAAGGGCAGAGAGACTAGCGGGAGGAGGGGGCCCTACGAGCAGTACTTC.

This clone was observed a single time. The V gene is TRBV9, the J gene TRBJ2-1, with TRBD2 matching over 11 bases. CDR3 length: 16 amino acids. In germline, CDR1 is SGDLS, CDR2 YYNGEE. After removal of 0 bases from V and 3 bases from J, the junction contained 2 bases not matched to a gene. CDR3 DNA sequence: TGTGCCAGCAGCGTAGGAGGGACTAGCGGCTACAATGAGCAGTTCTTC. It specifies CASSVGGTSGYNEQFF.

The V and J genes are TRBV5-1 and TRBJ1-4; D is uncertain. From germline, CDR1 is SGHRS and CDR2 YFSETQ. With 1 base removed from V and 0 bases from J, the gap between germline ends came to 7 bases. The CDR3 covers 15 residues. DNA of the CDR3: TGCGCCAGCAGCTTGACGACAACAACTAATGAAAAACTGTTTTTT. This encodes CASSLTTTTNEKLFF.

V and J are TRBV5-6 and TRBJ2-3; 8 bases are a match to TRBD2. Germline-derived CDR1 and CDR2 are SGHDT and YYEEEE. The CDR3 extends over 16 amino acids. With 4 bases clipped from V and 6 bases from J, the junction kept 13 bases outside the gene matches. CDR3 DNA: TGTGCCAGCAGCCCCTTCACAGCGGGAGAAAGGGATACGCAGTATTTT. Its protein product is CASSPFTAGERDTQYF.

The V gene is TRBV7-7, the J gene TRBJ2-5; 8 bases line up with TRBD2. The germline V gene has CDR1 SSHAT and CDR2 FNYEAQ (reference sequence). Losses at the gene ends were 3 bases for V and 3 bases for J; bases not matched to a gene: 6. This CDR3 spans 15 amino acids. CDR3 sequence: CASSFGGGTKETQYF. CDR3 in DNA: TGTGCCAGCAGCTTCGGGGGGGGGACTAAAGAGACCCAGTACTTC. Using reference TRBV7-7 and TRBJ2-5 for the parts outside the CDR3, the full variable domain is GAGVSQSPRYKVTKRGQDVTLRCDPISSHATLYWYQQALGQGPEFLTYFNYEAQPDKSGLPSDRFSAERPEGSISTLTIQRTEQRDSAMYRCASSFGGGTKETQYFGPGTRLLVL.

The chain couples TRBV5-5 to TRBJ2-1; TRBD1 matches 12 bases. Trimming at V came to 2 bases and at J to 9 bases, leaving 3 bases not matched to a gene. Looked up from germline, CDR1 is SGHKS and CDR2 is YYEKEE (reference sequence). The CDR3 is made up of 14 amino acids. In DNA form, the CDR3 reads TGTGCCAGCAGCTTTGGGACAGGGGGCTTTGAGCAGTTCTTC. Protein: CASSFGTGGFEQFF.

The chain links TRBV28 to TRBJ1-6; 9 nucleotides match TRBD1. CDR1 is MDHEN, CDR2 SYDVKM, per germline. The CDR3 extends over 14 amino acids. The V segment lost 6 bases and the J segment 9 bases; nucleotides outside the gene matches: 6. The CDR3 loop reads CASRTGTGRSPLHF. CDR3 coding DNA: TGTGCCAGCAGGACCGGGACAGGGCGTTCACCCCTCCACTTT.